This TCR beta chain appears in the sequencing data of a study of cytomegalovirus exposure and HLA in healthy donors. Findings and limits, study-wide: TCR beta V- and J-gene trimming was later associated with a missense DCLRE1C variant. Among immune exposure information, only CMV serostatus was available.

Germline values: CDR1 SGDLS, CDR2 YYNGEE. Between the trimmed V and J ends, which lost 0 bases and 7 bases, there was a span of 5 bases. This CDR3 has 13 residues. PCR primers comprised 60 Vbeta and 13 Jbeta primers. Here immunoSEQ multiplex PCR was the method, and the copy in TCRdb shows in-frame clones only, minus some. The table shows about 170,000 clones, with about 75% occurring only once. Comment on this clone: Antigen specificity is unknown.

The sequencing sample was made of PBMCs. This receptor was obtained from a female donor in good health and CMV-seronegative. J is TRBJ1-6 and V is TRBV9; no reliable D call. The CDR3 DNA sequence: TGTGCCAGCAGCGTAGATCCGAATTCACCCCTCCACTTT. It codes for CASSVDPNSPLHF.